The 7 T cell receptor beta chains listed next were all sequenced from one sample in a study of T cell responses to AZD1222 COVID-19 vaccine (dated by TCRdb to the early 2020s). In light of the paper, this sample's time point label describes: baseline before first vaccination. Receptor amplification or capture employed the immunoSEQ multiplex PCR assay. What TCRdb holds here is the immuneACCESS table cut down to in-frame rearrangements. Part of the clones is not present; checked against another copy, under half of the missing clones reflect an unresolved V gene, and the others are unexplained. Across this sample there are 75,000 to 100,000 clones, with roughly 90% seen only once. The top ten constitute less than 3.5% of the sample. Specimen: peripheral blood, collected on day 0 of AZD1222 vaccination. These receptors all come from an adult in good health.

V usage is TRBV4-1 and J usage is TRBJ2-1; the match to TRBD1 covers 9 bases. The ends lost 0 bases at V and 4 bases at J; junction bases unmatched: 4. The CDR3 consists of 16 residues. Germline CDR1 and CDR2: MGHRA and YSYEKL. The CDR3 DNA reads TGCGCCAGCAGCCAAGAGCCGGGACAGGGATACAATGAGCAGTTCTTC. This translates into CASSQEPGQGYNEQFF.

The rearrangement uses TRBV7-9 and TRBJ2-1; unclear D gene. CDR3 size: 15 residues. With 5 bases removed from V and 0 bases from J, the gap between germline ends came to 11 bases. Per germline, CDR1 SEHNR and CDR2 FQNEAQ (reference sequence). The CDR3 coding sequence is TGTGCCAGCAGCAGCTCGTCCCTCTCCTACAATGAGCAGTTCTTC. It translates to CASSSSSLSYNEQFF.

The genes are TRBV6-5 and TRBJ1-5, with 9 bases matching TRBD1. Trimming removed 6 bases from V and 2 bases from J; junction bases left unmatched: 2. CDR3 size: 14 residues. The germline V gene has CDR1 MNHEY and CDR2 SVGAGI. The CDR3 here is CASSRQGGNQPQHF. The CDR3 DNA is TGTGCCAGCAGCCGACAGGGGGGCAATCAGCCCCAGCATTTT.

The chain combines TRBV9 with TRBJ1-4, with 8 bases identical to TRBD1. V dropped 4 bases and J dropped 5; count of bases not matched to a gene: 7. Germline V gene lookup returns CDR1 SGDLS and CDR2 YYNGEE. This CDR3 has 15 residues. CDR3: CASSFRTGRNEKLFF. The CDR3 DNA reads as TGTGCCAGCAGCTTCCGGACAGGGAGAAATGAAAAACTGTTTTTT. The variable domain in full, completed from reference TRBV9 and TRBJ1-4, reads DSGVTQTPKHLITATGQRVTLRCSPRSGDLSVYWYQQSLDQGLQFLIQYYNGEERAKGNILERFSAQQFPDLHSELNLSSLELGDSALYFCASSFRTGRNEKLFFGSGTQLSVL.

The chain links TRBV28 to TRBJ1-6; 7 nucleotides line up with TRBD1. From germline, CDR1 is MDHEN and CDR2 SYDVKM. CDR3 size: 16 residues. V trimming: 6 bases; J trimming: 5 bases; junction bases outside the gene matches: 10. CDR3: CASSLRNTGDNSPLHF. CDR3 nucleotide sequence: TGTGCCAGCAGCCTCCGAAATACAGGGGATAATTCACCCCTCCACTTT.

Notes on this clone: Other DNA variants within this sample encode the same CDR3. The V gene is TRBV19, the J gene TRBJ1-5, with TRBD1 as a possible D gene (5 bases). Germline assignment: CDR1 LNHDA and CDR2 SQIVND (reference sequence). V gave up 5 bases and J gave up 3 bases, with 8 bases separating them. The CDR3 has 13 residues. CDR3 amino acids: CASSSGTNQPQHF. The CDR3 DNA reads as TGTGCCAGTAGTTCCGGGACCAATCAGCCCCAGCATTTT.

The chain couples TRBV5-1 to TRBJ1-3; D is perhaps TRBD1 (6 bases). Per germline, CDR1 SGHRS and CDR2 YFSETQ. V dropped 7 bases and J dropped 4 bases, with 18 bases sitting between them. The CDR3 runs 15 residues. The CDR3 sequence: CASGPGGADGNTIYF. CDR3 bases: TGCGCCAGCGGCCCCGGGGGGGCTGACGGAAACACCATATATTTT.